The following is a TCR beta chain sequence with its context. Its antigen is currently not known. There are no base qualities to consult, and no much larger clone falls within one base. The data stem from a study of blood T cells in healthy people across ages (dated by TCRdb to the mid-2010s). Background for the entire study: Template switching captured roughly one uniquely barcoded TCR beta cDNA molecule per two T cells in model experiments. Using deep sequencing normalized with unique cDNA molecular identifiers, the study measured how TCR beta repertoire diversity changes with age. The donors were split into four age groups: young (average around 15 years), middle-aged (more than 35), aged (62) and long-lived (more than 80). To avoid experimental bias, donors of different ages were distributed randomly across sequencing lanes. Two additional independent replicas of 1 million unique cDNA reads from the same blood draw were analyzed for two donors (one aged 18 to 30 and one aged 80 or older). What the research found in general, with its limitations: As age increased, observed TCR beta diversity per million T cells dropped in a roughly linear way, and a significant reduction was already evident by age roughly 36. A strong correlation was found between observed TCR beta diversity and the percentage of naive T cells measured by flow cytometry. Compared with the aged group, more naive CD4+ T cells, fewer expanded clones and increased TCR diversity were shown by the long-lived group, suggesting age selection. The CMV infection status of donors was not known, potentially confounding age-related changes in expanded clonotypes. Since profiling was done on bulk unsorted PBMCs, naive and antigen-experienced compartments could not be conclusively compared. Estimates of total diversity based on one million sequenced T cells were regarded as lower bounds and as underestimates.

The germline V gene (reference sequence) yields DFQATT for CDR1 and SNEGSKA for CDR2. V loses 5 bases of germline sequence and J loses 8 bases, and the interval between the two ends is 18 bases. The CDR3 covers 13 residues, taking in both the cysteine and the phenylalanine. Left in the record is the CDR3 DNA by itself, 39 bases read in frame from the first base. The library was made by 5' RACE. TCRdb shows the sequencer as Illumina HiSeq 2500. The second PCR ran for roughly 6 to 11 cycles and used a J-beta primer mix along with a sample-barcoded 5' primer. A unique molecular identifier was introduced onto each TCR beta cDNA molecule by a template-switch 5' adaptor carrying 12 random nucleotides. Each sample yielded at least 2.5 million CDR3-containing paired-end reads. First-strand cDNA synthesis was performed from all RNA using the Mint cDNA synthesis kit, with priming by a TRBC-specific oligonucleotide. Following uracil-DNA glycosylase treatment, all cDNA underwent a first 18-cycle PCR with the universal primers M1SS and BC2_uni_R. The original methods were these. Normalization of each sample was performed by random selection of 1 million high-quality reads, each carrying a distinct molecular identifier. Instead of being binned into consensus sequences, reads with shared molecular identifiers were discarded. MiTCR, run with a Q25 quality threshold and the strictest error-elimination algorithm, handled CDR3 identification, clonotype clustering and error correction. A nonparametric unseen species model with Euler transformation was used to estimate lower-bound total TCR beta diversity. TCRdb handled the public reads itself, with Q25 trimming in fastp and clone calling in MiXCR, and kept productive beta chains. For every CDR3 protein sequence, its rows merge into one entry that carries the most common genes and DNA. TCRdb's processing, not the authors', yielded these V and J calls. For this sample the table gives about a million distinct CDR3 sequences, of which roughly two fifths were detected only once. 10% to 15% of the sample lies in the top ten.

Systemically healthy Caucasian individuals from Russia, approximately 39 in total and aged about 6 to 90 years, were included as donors. Each donor gave around 9.9 milliliters of peripheral blood, collected into EDTA-treated Vacutainer tubes. Ficoll-Paque density-gradient centrifugation was used to isolate PBMCs, with at least 6 million per sample. Total RNA was extracted from PBMCs with Trizol reagent, with at least 5 micrograms obtained per sample. The percentages of naive CD45RAhigh/CD27high T cells were determined by flow cytometry on a PBMC aliquot from every donor. The sample consisted of blood. This sequence originates from a man between 18 and 29 years old in good health. Rearrangement joined TRBV20-1 to TRBJ1-1; the D gene is unclear. In nucleotide form, the sequence is TGCAGTGCTCAAAACCGAAGGTCATTAGAAGCTTTCTTT. This codes for CSAQNRRSLEAFF.